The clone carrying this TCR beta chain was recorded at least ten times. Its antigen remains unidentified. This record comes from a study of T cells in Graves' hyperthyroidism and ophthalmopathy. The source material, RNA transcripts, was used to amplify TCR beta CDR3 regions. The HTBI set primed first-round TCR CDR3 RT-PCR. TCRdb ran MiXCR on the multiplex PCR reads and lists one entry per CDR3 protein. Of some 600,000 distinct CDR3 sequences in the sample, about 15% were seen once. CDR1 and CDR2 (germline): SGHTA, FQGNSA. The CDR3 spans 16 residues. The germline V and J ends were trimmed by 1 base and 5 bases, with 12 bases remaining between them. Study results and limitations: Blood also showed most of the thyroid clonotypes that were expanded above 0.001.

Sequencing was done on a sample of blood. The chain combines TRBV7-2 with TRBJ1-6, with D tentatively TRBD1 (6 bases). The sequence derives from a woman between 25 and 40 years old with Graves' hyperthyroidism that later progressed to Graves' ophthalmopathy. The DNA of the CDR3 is TGTGCCAGCAGCTTAGGGGTACAGGGTAATAATTCACCCCTCCACTTT. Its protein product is CASSLGVQGNNSPLHF.